This is a list of T cell receptor beta chains from one sample in a study of shared clonotypes between healthy human individuals. Assay: immunoSEQ multiplex PCR; the TCRdb copy retains only in-frame clones and omits some. The sample includes 2 million to 2.5 million clones, roughly 91% of them seen just once. The sequenced sample consisted of naive CD8+ T cells from PBMCs. The receptors originated from a man aged 18 to 35 in good health. Some clones in this sample may be carry-over from other donors' samples. CDR3s include the opening cysteine and the closing phenylalanine or tryptophan. The D gene is left open where the match is weak. Only part of the rows carry a size: once, few, many, or a class if the clone is expanded.

>-|TRBJ2-1|TRBV7-9|-
CASSHGPYNEQFF
TGTGCCAGCAGCCACGGCCCGTACAATGAGCAGTTCTTC
>-|TRBJ2-7|TRBV7-9|TRBD2
CASSPGTSGQSSYEQYF
TGTGCCAGCAGTCCCGGGACTAGCGGGCAGAGCTCCTACGAGCAGTACTTC
>-|TRBJ2-5|TRBV7-6|TRBD2
CASSSRYGLAGGWETQYF
TGTGCCAGCAGCTCCCGATACGGACTAGCGGGAGGCTGGGAGACCCAGTACTTC
>-|TRBJ2-7|TRBV6-4|-
CAPSSRTYEQYF
TGTGCCCCCTCCTCGAGGACCTACGAGCAGTACTTC
>few|TRBJ2-3|TRBV28|TRBD2
CASSLAGGPDTQYF
TGTGCCAGCAGTTTAGCGGGAGGGCCAGATACGCAGTATTTT
>-|TRBJ2-5|TRBV7-9|-
CASSTRHQETQYF
TGTGCCAGCAGCACCCGACACCAAGAGACCCAGTACTTC
>-|TRBJ2-1|TRBV7-2|-
CASSGGPFDEQFF
TGTGCCAGCAGCGGGGGGCCTTTCGATGAGCAGTTCTTC
>-|TRBJ1-2|TRBV7-9|-
CASSLDLGPPMVYGYTF
TGTGCCAGCAGCTTAGATTTGGGCCCACCCATGGTCTATGGCTACACCTTC
>-|TRBJ2-1|TRBV11-3|TRBD1
CASSLTGGYNEQFF
TGTGCCAGCAGCCTCACAGGGGGCTACAATGAGCAGTTCTTC
>-|TRBJ2-2|TRBV27|TRBD2
CASSGTSRGAGELFF
TGTGCCAGCAGTGGGACTAGTAGGGGCGCCGGGGAGCTGTTTTTT
>once|TRBJ2-3|TRBV29-1|TRBD1
CSALGAGTGGSTDTQYF
TGCAGCGCCCTTGGGGCGGGGACAGGGGGTAGCACAGATACGCAGTATTTT
>once|TRBJ1-2|TRBV7-9|-
CASSYSGSYGYTF
TGTGCCAGCAGCTACTCGGGGTCCTATGGCTACACCTTC
>-|TRBJ2-7|TRBV9|-
CASSVGRVAYEQYF
TGTGCCAGCAGCGTCGGGCGGGTTGCCTACGAGCAGTACTTC
>-|TRBJ2-7|TRBV7-9|-
CAVRGGHEQYF
TGTGCCGTCAGGGGAGGCCACGAGCAGTACTTC
>-|TRBJ1-1|TRBV27|-
CASSLSPGVGNTEAFF
TGTGCCAGCAGTTTATCCCCGGGAGTTGGGAACACTGAAGCTTTCTTT
>-|TRBJ2-1|TRBV10-1|TRBD2
CASSRLAANEQFF
TGCGCCAGCAGCAGACTAGCGGCAAATGAGCAGTTCTTC
>-|TRBJ1-2|TRBV7-9|-
CASSPLSGNNYGYTF
TGTGCCAGCAGTCCCCTTAGCGGCAACAACTATGGCTACACCTTC
>-|TRBJ2-7|TRBV27|-
CASSLGASYEQYF
TGTGCCAGCAGTTTGGGGGCCTCCTACGAGCAGTACTTC
>-|TRBJ2-7|TRBV13|TRBD2
CASSPSGSRGEQYF
TGTGCCAGCAGCCCTAGCGGGAGTAGAGGCGAGCAGTACTTC
>-|TRBJ2-1|TRBV27|-
CASSRGRYNEQFF
TGTGCCAGCAGTCGCGGGCGGTACAATGAGCAGTTCTTC